The rows below give T cell receptor beta chains drawn from one sample of a study of technical replicates of blood from several donors. Some clones are missing from TCRdb's copy, which holds only in-frame ones; the method was immunoSEQ multiplex PCR. The sample holds 50,000 to 80,000 clones, 86% seen once. Material: PBMCs. These receptors were collected from a human donor in good health. Some clones in this sample may be carry-over from other donors' samples. Both conserved end residues are part of each CDR3. D genes are given only for firm matches.

NA,TRBV18,TRBJ2-5,CASPRPGLETQYF
NA,TRBV29-1,TRBJ2-5,CSVAGQGLETQYF
NA,TRBV6-5,TRBJ1-1,CASKGRQIGTEAFF
TRBD1,TRBV19,TRBJ1-5,CASSIGQGVNQPQHF
NA,TRBV4-1,TRBJ2-5,CASSQVLSETQYF
NA,TRBV5-1,TRBJ2-4,CASSLTGSAKNIQYF
NA,TRBV9,TRBJ2-3,CASSGGLLTDTQYF
NA,TRBV5-6,TRBJ2-7,CASSSDTARTYEQYF
NA,TRBV5-1,TRBJ1-3,CASSLQGAGNTIYF
NA,TRBV11-2,TRBJ1-1,CASSLFPGMNTEAFF
NA,TRBV7-2,TRBJ1-2,CASSYPWRGYTF
NA,TRBV30,TRBJ1-5,CAWHNKFQGSNQPQHF
TRBD1,TRBV29-1,TRBJ1-2,CSALGRGQDYGYTF
NA,TRBV5-4,TRBJ2-3,CASSPGRGSDTQYF
TRBD1,TRBV10-3,TRBJ2-3,CAIRPGQGADTQYF
NA,TRBV2,TRBJ1-2,CASSLPPGVRSIGYTF
NA,TRBV7-9,TRBJ2-7,CASSTRLLTEQYF
TRBD2,TRBV4-2,TRBJ2-7,CASSQAPSGYEQYF
TRBD2,TRBV5-1,TRBJ2-3,CASSPGRGASTDTQYF
NA,TRBV7-6,TRBJ1-3,CASSLVSQTSSGNTIYF
NA,TRBV2,TRBJ1-1,CASSVRPGEKDISNTEAFF
TRBD2,TRBV7-2,TRBJ2-3,CASSLGAGGWTDTQYF
TRBD2,TRBV4-3,TRBJ2-1,CASSQDVGLAGGRSYNEQFF
TRBD2,TRBV6-4,TRBJ2-3,CASSDSVAGGSDTQYF
TRBD1,TRBV5-1,TRBJ2-2,CASSTSADRGDTGELFF
NA,TRBV2,TRBJ2-4,CASSPKGPPAPIQYF
TRBD2,TRBV4-2,TRBJ2-1,CASSQVRPGFGGANEQFF
TRBD1,TRBV6-1,TRBJ1-3,CASSDTGGSGNTIYF
NA,TRBV7-2,TRBJ2-3,CASSLGASTDTQYF
TRBD1,TRBV2,TRBJ1-1,CASSMRDDRGVTEAFF
NA,TRBV5-6,TRBJ2-1,CASSPRDSYNEQFF
NA,TRBV7-3,TRBJ2-3,CARNRTEVGDTQYF
TRBD1,TRBV7-9,TRBJ1-1,CASSVGQGNTEAFF
TRBD2,TRBV7-9,TRBJ2-1,CASSFQTSFIYNEQFF
TRBD1,TRBV6-6,TRBJ1-3,CASSDGTAGNTIYF
NA,TRBV7-9,TRBJ1-1,CASSLAGGGMNTEAFF
TRBD2,TRBV12-5,TRBJ2-1,CASVWGGVAVPYNEQFF
NA,TRBV6-1,TRBJ2-6,CASSERGLTF
TRBD2,TRBV30,TRBJ2-5,CAWSVQRTSGMAQYF
TRBD2,TRBV5-6,TRBJ2-2,CASSLELAGGRDGGELFF
TRBD1,TRBV19,TRBJ1-5,CASTFTGGGNQPQHF
TRBD1,TRBV2,TRBJ2-5,CASSVTGVETQYF
NA,TRBV2,TRBJ2-6,CASSVGEAGANVLTF
NA,TRBV7-9,TRBJ1-1,CASSLAGGEGTEAFF